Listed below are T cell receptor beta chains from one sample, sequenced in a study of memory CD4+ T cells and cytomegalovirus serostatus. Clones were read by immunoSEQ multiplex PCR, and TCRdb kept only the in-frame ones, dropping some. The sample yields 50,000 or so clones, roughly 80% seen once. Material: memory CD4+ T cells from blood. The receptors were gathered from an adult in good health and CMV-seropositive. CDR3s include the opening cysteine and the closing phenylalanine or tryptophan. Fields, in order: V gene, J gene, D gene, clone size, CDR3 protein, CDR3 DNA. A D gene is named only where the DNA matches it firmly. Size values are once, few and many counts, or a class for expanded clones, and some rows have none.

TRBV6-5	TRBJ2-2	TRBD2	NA	CASSYGVSGDTGELFF	TGTGCCAGCAGTTACGGGGTTAGCGGGGACACCGGGGAGCTGTTTTTT
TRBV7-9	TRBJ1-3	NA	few	CASSLSISGNTIYF	TGTGCCAGCAGCTTATCTATCTCTGGAAACACCATATATTTT
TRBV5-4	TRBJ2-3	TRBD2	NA	CASSPGLAGVTDTQYF	TGTGCCAGCAGCCCCGGACTAGCGGGGGTCACAGATACGCAGTATTTT
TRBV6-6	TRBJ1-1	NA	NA	CASRTRQVRAFF	TGTGCCAGCAGAACCCGACAGGTGAGGGCTTTCTTT
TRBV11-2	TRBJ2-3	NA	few	CASSLGDPDTQYF	TGTGCCAGCAGCTTAGGGGACCCAGATACGCAGTATTTT
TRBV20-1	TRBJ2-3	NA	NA	CSAQTDTQYF	TGCAGTGCCCAAACCGATACGCAGTATTTT
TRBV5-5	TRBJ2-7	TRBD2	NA	CASSWASGEAISYEQYF	TGTGCCAGCAGCTGGGCTAGCGGGGAGGCTATCTCCTACGAGCAGTACTTC
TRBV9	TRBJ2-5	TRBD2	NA	CASSVRAGRASGGVETQYF	TGTGCCAGCAGCGTACGCGCGGGTAGGGCTAGCGGGGGGGTTGAGACCCAGTACTTC
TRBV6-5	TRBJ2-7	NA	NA	CASSRQTGKKSF	TGTGCCAGCAGTAGACAGACGGGGAAAAAATCCTTC
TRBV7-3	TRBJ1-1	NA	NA	CASSLGIATEAFF	TGTGCCAGCAGCTTAGGGATTGCCACTGAAGCTTTCTTT